These 32 T cell receptor beta chains came from one sample sequenced in a study of T cells after yellow fever vaccination. TCRdb analysed the 5' RACE reads with MiXCR anew, one entry per CDR3 protein. The sample lists about 160,000 distinct CDR3 sequences; 6.5% to 8.5% were seen once. This sample comprised CD4+ T cells sorted from PBMCs, obtained less than 6 days after the first yellow fever vaccination. Receptors were obtained from a man younger than 35 who received the YFV17D yellow fever vaccine.

This clonotype was seen ten or more times. The chain is built from TRBV7-6 and TRBJ2-5; D is uncertain. CDR1 SGHVS and CDR2 FNYEAQ come from the germline V gene. Trimming took off 1 base at V and 5 bases at J, with 11 bases between the two ends. The CDR3 runs 14 residues. The CDR3 DNA reads as TGTGCCAGCAGCTTAGGTAGCTGGGCGGAGACCCAGTACTTC. It yields the protein CASSLGSWAETQYF.

In its sample, this clonotype was seen many times. The chain links TRBV2 to TRBJ1-3, with D unclear. The V gene's germline CDR1 is SNHLY and CDR2 FYNNEI. Trimming cost V 3 bases and J 1 base, with 10 bases left between them. This CDR3 region has 15 residues. The CDR3 DNA reads as TGTGCCAGCAGTGATCCAGCTACATCTGGAAACACCATATATTTT. It yields the protein CASSDPATSGNTIYF.

This clonotype showed up many times. The rearrangement joins TRBV28 to TRBJ2-3; no firm D call. Trimming left V 4 bases short and J 2 bases short, with 10 bases between. The CDR3 loop spans 14 amino acids. Germline V gene sequence: CDR1 MDHEN, CDR2 SYDVKM. The CDR3 sequence is CASSYPPLTDTQYF. CDR3 DNA: TGTGCCAGCAGTTACCCTCCCCTCACAGATACGCAGTATTTT.

A few counts support this clonotype. The chain couples TRBV19 to TRBJ1-2, with D tentatively TRBD1 (5 bases). There are 14 residues in the CDR3. Trimming shortened V by 3 bases and J by 6 bases, and 14 bases separated the two germline ends. Germline loops: CDR1 LNHDA, CDR2 SQIVND (reference sequence). Written as DNA, the CDR3 is TGTGCCAGTAGTATTACTCGGGGGTCGGATGGCTACACCTTC. Protein product: CASSITRGSDGYTF.

This clonotype was detected once. Possible read error: a much larger clone is one base away. The J gene is TRBJ2-1, the V gene TRBV4-2; 10 bases are a match to TRBD1. The CDR3 is 15 residues long. Unmatched junction bases numbered 6, after V lost 1 base and J lost 9 bases. Germline values: CDR1 LGHNA, CDR2 YNFKEQ. CDR3: CASSQAGQGRGEQFF. The CDR3 bases are TGTGCCAGCAGCCAAGCGGGACAGGGGCGAGGTGAGCAGTTCTTC.

This clonotype was seen only a few times. The chain uses TRBV7-2 and TRBJ2-2; 8 bases agree with TRBD1. The CDR3 sequence is 15 residues long. Germline assignment: CDR1 SGHTA and CDR2 FQGNSA. The J segment lost 5 bases and the V segment lost 5 bases, leaving 7 bases of the junction unmatched. Here the CDR3 DNA reads TGTGCCAGCAGCGCCGACAGGGGTCGAACCGGGGAGCTGTTTTTT. This gives the protein CASSADRGRTGELFF. Full variable domain (remainder filled in from reference TRBV7-2 and TRBJ2-2): GAGVSQSPSNKVTEKGKDVELRCDPISGHTALYWYRQSLGQGLEFLIYFQGNSAPDKSGLPSDRFSAERTGGSVSTLTIQRTQQEDSAVYLCASSADRGRTGELFFGEGSRLTVL.

This clonotype was seen only a few times. This chain joins TRBV5-6 and TRBJ2-1, with 8 bases aligning to TRBD2. Germline V CDR1 and CDR2: SGHDT, YYEEEE. V shed 3 bases and J 6 bases; nucleotides not matched to a gene: 5. The CDR3 runs to 14 residues. The CDR3 spells CASSSGLAVNEQFF. For the CDR3, the DNA is TGTGCCAGCAGCTCCGGACTAGCCGTCAATGAGCAGTTCTTC.

This clonotype was seen repeatedly, ten times or more. V usage is TRBV7-2 and J usage is TRBJ1-4; 8 bases line up with TRBD1. Germline CDR1 and CDR2: SGHTA and FQGNSA. With V trimmed by 2 bases and J by 5 bases, 4 bases remained unmatched. The CDR3 is made up of 15 amino acids. The CDR3 sequence: CASSLQDRVNEKLFF. The CDR3 DNA is TGTGCCAGCAGCTTACAGGACAGGGTCAATGAAAAACTGTTTTTT. Supplemented by reference TRBV7-2 and TRBJ1-4, the full variable domain reads GAGVSQSPSNKVTEKGKDVELRCDPISGHTALYWYRQSLGQGLEFLIYFQGNSAPDKSGLPSDRFSAERTGGSVSTLTIQRTQQEDSAVYLCASSLQDRVNEKLFFGSGTQLSVL.

This clonotype was counted between two and nine times. The chain recombines TRBV20-1 with TRBJ1-1; TRBD1 is a possible D gene (5 bases). From germline, CDR1 is DFQATT and CDR2 SNEGSKA (reference sequence). The length of the CDR3 is 13 residues. CDR3 sequence: CSEKGQMNTEAFF. In nucleotides, the CDR3 is TGCAGCGAAAAGGGGCAGATGAACACTGAAGCTTTCTTT.

This clonotype appeared many times. The CDR3 region is CASSLQPNTREQFF. The DNA for the CDR3 is TGTGCCAGCAGCTTACAACCAAATACAAGGGAGCAGTTCTTC. The gene calls are TRBV7-2 and TRBJ2-1; D uncertain. This CDR3 has 14 residues. Per germline, CDR1 SGHTA and CDR2 FQGNSA. V was shortened by 2 bases and J by 10 bases, with 15 bases between the two germline ends. The whole variable domain, remainder taken from reference TRBV7-2 and TRBJ2-1, is GAGVSQSPSNKVTEKGKDVELRCDPISGHTALYWYRQSLGQGLEFLIYFQGNSAPDKSGLPSDRFSAERTGGSVSTLTIQRTQQEDSAVYLCASSLQPNTREQFFGPGTRLTVL.

This clonotype was observed at least ten times. The chain combines TRBV5-1 with TRBJ2-3; D is perhaps TRBD1 (5 bases). CDR1 and CDR2 (germline): SGHRS, YFSETQ. V gave up 4 bases and J gave up 4 bases, with 13 bases separating them. The CDR3 extends over 14 amino acids. In DNA, the CDR3 is TGCGCCAGCAGCCCGGCCGGACATCCAGATACGCAGTATTTT. Residues: CASSPAGHPDTQYF.

This chain connects TRBV29-1 to TRBJ1-2; 10 nucleotides match TRBD1. CDR3 length: 12 residues. Per germline, CDR1 SQVTM and CDR2 ANQGSEA. V was clipped by 8 bases and J by 2 bases; unmatched bases: 2. CDR3 bases: TGCAGCTTGGGACAGGGGAACTATGGCTACACCTTC. Protein: CSLGQGNYGYTF.

The sample holds many counts of this clonotype. The V and J genes are TRBV5-1 and TRBJ2-3; D is perhaps TRBD1 (6 bases). The CDR3 sequence is 15 residues long. The germline V and J ends were trimmed by 3 bases and 6 bases, with 17 bases remaining between them. From germline, CDR1 is SGHRS and CDR2 YFSETQ. The chain's CDR3 is CASSSQTDRADTQYF. For the CDR3, the DNA is TGCGCCAGCAGCTCCCAAACGGACAGAGCCGATACGCAGTATTTT.

In its sample, this clonotype was seen once. This chain uses TRBV7-9 with TRBJ2-5; 10 bases map to TRBD1. The CDR3 has 15 amino acids. The junction had 7 bases not matched to a gene; V was cut back by 4 bases and J by 5 bases. Germline V gives CDR1 SEHNR, CDR2 FQNEAQ (reference sequence). The CDR3 sequence: CASSSRQGAGETQYF. The CDR3 bases are TGTGCCAGCAGCTCAAGACAGGGGGCAGGGGAGACCCAGTACTTC.

This clonotype came up many times. The V gene is TRBV11-2, the J gene TRBJ2-2, with D possibly matching TRBD1 (6 bases). Germline values: CDR1 SGHAT, CDR2 FQNNGV. Between the trimmed V and J ends, which lost 7 bases and 6 bases, there was a span of 12 bases. This CDR3 comprises 13 residues. CDR3 region: CASTPTGPGELFF. The CDR3 nucleotides read TGTGCCAGCACCCCCACAGGGCCCGGGGAGCTGTTTTTT.

Comment on this clonotype: With a much larger clone just one base away, this may be a read error. CDR3 loop: CDSSSGGVGEAFF. The CDR3 coding sequence is TGTGACAGCAGCTCCGGGGGAGTAGGTGAAGCTTTCTTT. The J gene is TRBJ1-1, the V gene TRBV7-3; D perhaps matches TRBD1 (5 bases). The CDR3 is made up of 13 amino acids. Germline CDR1 and CDR2: SGHTA and FQGTGA.

The chain recombines TRBV5-1 with TRBJ1-6; the D gene is possibly TRBD1 (6 bases). V lost 4 bases to trimming and J lost 1 base, with 15 bases between them. Germline assignment: CDR1 SGHRS and CDR2 YFSETQ. CDR3 length equals 17 residues. CDR3 sequence (DNA): TGCGCCAGCAGCCCCCAAGGAGGGGGGTCCTATAATTCACCCCTCCACTTT. It translates to CASSPQGGGSYNSPLHF.

This clonotype has ten or more counts. The V and J genes are TRBV20-1 and TRBJ2-3; D might be TRBD1 (5 bases). CDR1 is DFQATT and CDR2 is SNEGSKA in the germline V gene (reference sequence). The CDR3 length is 14 residues. The V and J ends lost 3 bases and 4 bases respectively, with 14 bases between them. CDR3 sequence reads: CSASRQGHSDTQYF. CDR3 in DNA: TGCAGTGCTAGTAGGCAGGGTCATTCAGATACGCAGTATTTT.

Concerning this clonotype itself: The final CDR3 position lacks the conserved phenylalanine or tryptophan, pointing to a likely read error. This rearrangement joins TRBV6-2 or TRBV6-3 to TRBJ2-1; TRBD1 aligns across 7 bases. V was clipped by 4 bases and J by 6 bases; unmatched bases: 9. The CDR3 has 15 residues. CDR1 and CDR2 from the germline V gene are MNHEY and SVGEGT. CDR3 in DNA: TGTGCCAGCAGTTCCCACCTGACAGGGCGCAATGAGCAGTTCTTG. Translation: CASSSHLTGRNEQFL.

This clonotype has at least ten counts. The genes are TRBV11-2 and TRBJ1-3; the D gene is possibly TRBD1 (5 bases). The length of the CDR3 is 13 residues. Germline V gives CDR1 SGHAT, CDR2 FQNNGV. With 4 bases removed from V and 4 bases from J, the gap between germline ends came to 8 bases. The CDR3 bases are TGTGCCAGCAGCTCGGGGCTGGGAAACACCATATATTTT. It yields the protein CASSSGLGNTIYF.

This clonotype was seen ten or more times. This chain connects TRBV13 to TRBJ1-1, with D unclear. Germline CDR1 and CDR2: PRHDT and FYEKMQ (reference sequence). There are 13 residues in the CDR3. V lost 10 bases and J 6 bases, leaving 18 bases between the germline ends. CDR3 region: CATKLGSLAEAFF. CDR3 nucleotides: TGTGCCACCAAGTTAGGGAGTCTCGCTGAAGCTTTCTTT.

There are many counts of this clonotype. The chain recombines TRBV6-2 or TRBV6-3 with TRBJ2-3, with D hard to call. CDR3 length: 14 amino acids. Trimming stripped 3 bases from V and 5 bases from J, with 12 bases between. Germline V CDR1 and CDR2: MNHEY, SVGEGT. Here the CDR3 reads CASSYRYLEDTQYF. CDR3 DNA: TGTGCCAGCAGTTATCGATACCTAGAAGATACGCAGTATTTT.

This clonotype was seen more than once but under ten times. CDR3 DNA sequence: TGCGCCAGCAGCTTGCAGGCCGGCGATACGCAGTATTTT. This gives the protein CASSLQAGDTQYF. The chain links TRBV5-1 to TRBJ2-3; D call uncertain. V shed 1 base and J shed 6 bases, with 9 bases lying between them. CDR1 and CDR2 from the germline V gene are SGHRS and YFSETQ. The CDR3 sequence is 13 residues long.

This clonotype was observed a single time. This may be a read error, as it is one base from a much larger clone. CDR3 DNA sequence: TGCGCCAGCAGCTTGAATGGTGGTCAGACCCAGCATTTT. Its translation is CASSLNGGQTQHF. The gene calls are TRBV5-1 and TRBJ1-5; D not certain. CDR3 size: 13 residues. Germline lookup yields CDR1 SGHRS and CDR2 YFSETQ.

The chain couples TRBV7-2 to TRBJ2-7; 7 bases are a match to TRBD2. V was clipped by 6 bases and J by 1 base; unmatched bases: 6. The CDR3 sequence is 14 residues long. Germline CDR1 reads SGHTA; CDR2 reads FQGNSA. The CDR3, as DNA: TGTGCCAGCAGGGGGGGGTACCCATCCTACGAGCAGTACTTC. This codes for CASRGGYPSYEQYF.

This clonotype has a count of ten or more. This sequence joins TRBV5-4 and TRBJ2-7; 7 nucleotides align to TRBD1. This CDR3 comprises 14 residues. The V gene end was trimmed by 4 bases and the J gene end by 3 bases; junction bases not matched to a gene: 7. Germline values: CDR1 SGHNT, CDR2 YYREEE (reference sequence). The chain's CDR3 is CASSAPGQNYEQYF. The CDR3 region has the DNA TGTGCCAGCAGCGCACCGGGACAGAACTACGAGCAGTACTTC.

This chain connects TRBV7-3 to TRBJ2-1; 12 nucleotides agree with TRBD2. CDR3 length equals 15 residues. V shed 5 bases, J shed 8 bases, and the junction held 7 bases outside the gene matches. Germline CDR1 is SGHTA and CDR2 is FQGTGA. CDR3 protein: CASSATLAGGHEQFF. Here the CDR3 DNA reads TGTGCCAGCAGCGCAACCCTAGCGGGGGGGCATGAGCAGTTCTTC.

This chain connects TRBV7-3 to TRBJ2-1; TRBD1 agrees at 10 bases. Germline lookup yields CDR1 SGHTA and CDR2 FQGTGA. V shed 4 bases and J 7 bases; nucleotides not matched to a gene: 22. The CDR3 runs 20 residues. CDR3 in amino acids: CASSSFAILKRTGGRNEQFF. In nucleotides, the CDR3 is TGTGCCAGCAGCTCGTTCGCAATATTAAAACGGACAGGGGGGAGGAATGAGCAGTTCTTC.

In its sample, this clonotype was seen many times. J is TRBJ2-7 and V is TRBV7-2, with 10 bases matching TRBD2. From germline, CDR1 is SGHTA and CDR2 FQGNSA. The CDR3 is made up of 15 amino acids. V shed 2 bases and J 7 bases; nucleotides not matched to a gene: 8. CDR3 bases: TGTGCCAGCAGCTTAAATAGCGGGGGGATCGGGGAGCAGTACTTC. As protein: CASSLNSGGIGEQYF.

Regarding this clonotype: Its ends do not fully match the called genes, so a read error is possible. V usage is TRBV6-5 and J usage is TRBJ1-5; D call uncertain. Germline CDR1 and CDR2: MNHEY and SVGAGI. This CDR3 has 15 amino acids. This CDR3 is CARSYSRVSNQPQHF. In DNA, the CDR3 is TGTGCCCGCAGTTACTCGCGGGTTTCTAATCAGCCCCAGCATTTT.

In this sample, this clonotype turned up many times. The chain is built from TRBV20-1 and TRBJ1-5; 7 bases map to TRBD1. Germline V gene lookup returns CDR1 DFQATT and CDR2 SNEGSKA (reference sequence). This CDR3 region has 15 residues. V shed 0 bases and J 0 bases; nucleotides not matched to a gene: 2. The CDR3 loop reads CSAREQGYSNQPQHF. The CDR3, as DNA: TGCAGTGCTAGAGAACAGGGGTATAGCAATCAGCCCCAGCATTTT.

A few counts support this clonotype. V gene TRBV6-5 combines with J gene TRBJ2-5, with D possibly called TRBD1 or TRBD2 (5 bases each). The CDR3 extends over 16 amino acids. CDR1 is MNHEY and CDR2 is SVGAGI in the germline V gene. V lost 2 bases and J lost 5, with 18 bases in between. The CDR3 region has the DNA TGTGCCAGCAGTTACGAGTCAGGACTCAGGGCGGAGACCCAGTACTTC. It encodes CASSYESGLRAETQYF.